This T cell receptor beta chain was sequenced for a study of cytomegalovirus exposure and HLA in healthy donors. V lost 7 bases, J lost 2 bases, and 21 bases lay in between. This CDR3 contains 17 residues. Germline CDR1 reads LNHDA; CDR2 reads SQIVND (reference sequence). PCR was performed using 60 Vbeta and 13 Jbeta primers. Profiling relied on immunoSEQ multiplex PCR, and the TCRdb table lists in-frame clones only, not all of them. The sample consists of roughly 170,000 clones, approximately 77% of them appearing once. In the case of this clone: Antigen: not known.

Findings of the study overall: Some TCR beta chains (approximately 180 of them) were listed as cytomegalovirus-associated.

The genes are TRBV19 and TRBJ2-1, with D possibly being TRBD2 (6 bases). This TCR was sampled from a male donor in good health and CMV-seronegative. Sample: PBMCs. CDR3 in amino acids: CASKVGGTSVPYNEQFF. The DNA of the CDR3 is TGTGCCAGTAAGGTGGGCGGGACGAGTGTCCCCTACAATGAGCAGTTCTTC.